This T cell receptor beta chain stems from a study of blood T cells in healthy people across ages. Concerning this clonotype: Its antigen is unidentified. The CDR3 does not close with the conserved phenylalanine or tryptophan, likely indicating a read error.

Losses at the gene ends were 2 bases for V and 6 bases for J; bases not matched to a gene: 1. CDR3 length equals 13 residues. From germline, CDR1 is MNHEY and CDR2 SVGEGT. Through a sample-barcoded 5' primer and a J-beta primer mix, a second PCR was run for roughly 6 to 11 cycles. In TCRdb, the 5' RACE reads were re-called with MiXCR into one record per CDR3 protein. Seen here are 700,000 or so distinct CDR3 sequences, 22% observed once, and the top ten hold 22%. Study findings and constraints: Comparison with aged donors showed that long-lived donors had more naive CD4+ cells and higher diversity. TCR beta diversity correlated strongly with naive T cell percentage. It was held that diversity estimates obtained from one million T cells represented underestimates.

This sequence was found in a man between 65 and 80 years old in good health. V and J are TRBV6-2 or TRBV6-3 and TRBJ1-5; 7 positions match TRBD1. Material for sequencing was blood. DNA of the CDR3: TGTGCCAGCAGTTACAACAGGGGTCAGCCCCAGCATCTT. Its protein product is CASSYNRGQPQHL.